Listed below are T cell receptor beta chains from one sample, sequenced in a study of T cells after yellow fever vaccination. TCRdb re-called the 5' RACE reads with MiXCR, one entry per CDR3 protein. Found here are a few hundred thousand distinct CDR3 sequences, roughly 12% of them singletons; the top ten hold 18%. Sequences were derived from PBMCs, sampled on the day of the first yellow fever vaccination. These receptors originate from a man aged 18 to 35 who received the YFV17D yellow fever vaccine. Each CDR3 is given with its conserved first and last residue. The D gene is left open where the match is weak. For some rows the clone size is stated as once, few or many, or as a class when expanded; others skip it.

D	V	size	J	CDR3	DNA
TRBD1	TRBV27	few	TRBJ2-2	CASSLGQGAIRAGELFF	TGTGCCAGCAGTTTAGGGCAGGGGGCAATTAGGGCCGGGGAGCTGTTTTTT
.	TRBV20-1	few	TRBJ1-5	CSAIGTDYSNQPQHF	TGCAGTGCTATTGGGACGGATTATAGCAATCAGCCCCAGCATTTT
.	TRBV6-2/TRBV6-3	.	TRBJ1-5	CASSYSWQNNQPQHF	TGTGCCAGCAGTTACTCCTGGCAGAACAATCAGCCCCAGCATTTT
.	TRBV12-3/TRBV12-4	.	TRBJ1-1	CASSDRRREDTEAFF	TGTGCCAGCAGTGACCGTAGGCGGGAGGACACTGAAGCTTTCTTT
.	TRBV6-1	few	TRBJ1-4	CASSEDPRQNGGLNEKLFF	TGTGCCAGCAGTGAAGATCCGAGGCAGAACGGTGGACTAAATGAAAAACTGTTTTTT
TRBD2	TRBV29-1	.	TRBJ2-1	CSVCGTSRNEQFF	TGCAGCGTCTGCGGGACTAGCCGCAATGAGCAGTTCTTC
.	TRBV5-1	.	TRBJ2-3	CASSWGGHRGTDTQYF	TGCGCCAGCAGCTGGGGCGGGCATAGGGGCACAGATACGCAGTATTTT
TRBD1	TRBV12-3/TRBV12-4	.	TRBJ1-6	CASSSRTGGLGSPLHF	TGTGCCAGCAGTTCTCGGACAGGGGGCCTAGGGTCACCCCTCCACTTT
.	TRBV19	.	TRBJ1-6	CASSGGVGIGNSPLHF	TGTGCCAGTAGCGGAGGGGTGGGTATTGGAAATTCACCCCTCCACTTT
.	TRBV11-1	few	TRBJ2-7	CASRSAPGRTSDEQYF	TGTGCCAGCAGATCCGCACCGGGCAGAACCTCCGACGAGCAGTACTTC
TRBD1	TRBV6-1	few	TRBJ2-2	CASRWTGGWTGELFF	TGTGCCAGCAGGTGGACAGGGGGGTGGACCGGGGAGCTGTTTTTT
TRBD1	TRBV18	.	TRBJ1-5	CASSRGTDQPQHF	TGTGCCAGCTCACGTGGGACAGATCAGCCCCAGCATTTT
.	TRBV7-2	few	TRBJ2-3	CASSIPFDTQYF	TGTGCCAGCAGCATACCTTTTGATACGCAGTATTTT
.	TRBV6-1	.	TRBJ2-2	CASRGPGWAGELFF	TGTGCCAGCAGGGGTCCAGGGTGGGCCGGGGAGCTGTTTTTT
.	TRBV4-3	many	TRBJ2-2	CASSQEQGTNTGELFF	TGCGCCAGCAGCCAAGAGCAGGGTACGAACACCGGGGAGCTGTTTTTT
.	TRBV2	few	TRBJ1-1	CASSRASVTEAFF	TGTGCCAGCAGTAGGGCGAGCGTTACTGAAGCTTTCTTT
.	TRBV5-1	few	TRBJ1-1	CASSLPSRNTEAFF	TGCGCCAGCAGCTTGCCTTCACGGAACACTGAAGCTTTCTTT
TRBD1	TRBV7-8	.	TRBJ2-3	CASSQGQGVDTQYF	TGTGCCAGCAGCCAAGGCCAGGGGGTAGATACGCAGTATTTT
.	TRBV10-3	few	TRBJ2-6	CAISVQAAGANVLTF	TGTGCCATCAGTGTACAGGCCGCTGGGGCCAACGTCCTGACTTTC
.	TRBV7-9	.	TRBJ2-7	CASSFSGRASTYEQYF	TGTGCCAGCAGCTTCTCAGGCAGGGCTTCTACCTACGAGCAGTACTTC
TRBD2	TRBV5-1	.	TRBJ2-7	CASSFSSGGPYEQYF	TGCGCCAGCAGCTTTAGCAGCGGGGGGCCTTACGAGCAGTACTTC
.	TRBV4-2	.	TRBJ1-1	CASSPGSAGEAEAFF	TGTGCCAGCAGCCCCGGAAGTGCAGGGGAGGCTGAAGCTTTCTTT
.	TRBV19	few	TRBJ2-2	CATSAPPDRRFTGELFF	TGTGCCACCTCCGCCCCCCCGGACAGACGATTCACCGGGGAGCTGTTTTTT
TRBD1	TRBV5-1	few	TRBJ2-3	CASSADRADTQYF	TGCGCCAGCAGCGCGGACAGGGCAGATACGCAGTATTTT
.	TRBV20-1	many	TRBJ2-4	CSARIGGEDKNIQYF	TGCAGTGCTAGAATCGGCGGGGAAGACAAAAACATTCAGTACTTC
.	TRBV4-3	.	TRBJ1-2	CASSQERTTPNYGYTF	TGCGCCAGCAGCCAAGAACGAACGACACCCAACTATGGCTACACCTTC
TRBD1	TRBV18	few	TRBJ2-1	CASSRGQAGEQFF	TGTGCCAGCTCACGTGGACAGGCCGGGGAGCAGTTCTTC
TRBD1	TRBV18	.	TRBJ2-5	CASTAGTAETQYF	TGTGCCAGCACAGCCGGGACAGCAGAGACCCAGTACTTC
.	TRBV6-5	few	TRBJ1-2	CASSYSKDAGDYGYTF	TGTGCCAGCAGTTACTCGAAGGACGCTGGGGACTATGGCTACACCTTC
TRBD1	TRBV7-9	few	TRBJ2-1	CASSTRQGNEQFF	TGTGCCAGCAGCACTCGACAGGGCAATGAGCAGTTCTTC
.	TRBV4-3	few	TRBJ2-6	CASSQVPPRSSGANVLTF	TGCGCCAGCAGCCAAGTCCCCCCTCGATCCTCTGGGGCCAACGTCCTGACTTTC
TRBD1	TRBV12-3/TRBV12-4	.	TRBJ1-2	CASSLGGDRGYYGYTF	TGTGCCAGCAGTTTAGGGGGAGACAGGGGGTATTATGGCTACACCTTC
.	TRBV20-1	.	TRBJ2-2	CSARHSTTGELFF	TGCAGTGCTAGACATAGTACAACCGGGGAGCTGTTTTTT
.	TRBV28	.	TRBJ2-1	CATVNRRYNEQFF	TGTGCCACGGTCAACAGGAGATACAATGAGCAGTTCTTC
TRBD1	TRBV5-1	.	TRBJ2-2	CASSPGQGRPGELFF	TGCGCCAGCAGCCCCGGACAGGGGAGGCCCGGGGAGCTGTTTTTT
.	TRBV7-2	few	TRBJ2-1	CASSLAGVNEQFF	TGTGCCAGCAGCTTAGCAGGGGTCAATGAGCAGTTCTTC
TRBD1	TRBV20-1	.	TRBJ2-3	CSARVAGGPTDTQYF	TGCAGTGCTAGGGTCGCAGGGGGTCCCACAGATACGCAGTATTTT
.	TRBV12-3/TRBV12-4	.	TRBJ1-5	CASRRGGERPQHF	TGTGCCAGCAGAAGGGGGGGAGAGAGGCCCCAGCATTTT
.	TRBV7-2	few	TRBJ2-5	CASSLSPRVRETQYF	TGTGCCAGCAGCTTAAGTCCCAGGGTGAGAGAGACCCAGTACTTC
TRBD2	TRBV7-9	few	TRBJ2-5	CASSRPGLAVQETQYF	TGTGCCAGCAGCCGACCGGGACTAGCGGTCCAAGAGACCCAGTACTTC
TRBD2	TRBV30	few	TRBJ2-1	CAWRTAGARDEQFF	TGTGCCTGGAGAACAGCGGGGGCCCGGGATGAGCAGTTCTTC
.	TRBV3-1	many	TRBJ2-3	CASSQARTDTQYF	TGTGCCAGCAGCCAAGCCCGCACAGATACGCAGTATTTT
.	TRBV6-2/TRBV6-3	few	TRBJ2-1	CATKRRDNEQFF	TGTGCCACTAAGCGGAGGGATAATGAGCAGTTCTTC
.	TRBV5-1	few	TRBJ2-7	CASSTWTDSYEQYF	TGCGCCAGCAGCACATGGACAGACTCCTACGAGCAGTACTTC
TRBD2	TRBV5-1	many	TRBJ2-1	CASSPGGSSYNEQFF	TGCGCCAGCAGCCCCGGGGGGAGCTCCTACAATGAGCAGTTCTTC
TRBD1	TRBV23-1	.	TRBJ2-3	CAGGDRGQDTQYF	TGCGCCGGGGGGGACAGGGGCCAAGATACGCAGTATTTT
.	TRBV7-2	.	TRBJ1-1	CASSWDNTEAFF	TGTGCCAGCAGCTGGGACAACACTGAAGCTTTCTTT
TRBD2	TRBV6-2/TRBV6-3	.	TRBJ2-1	CASGTSGGQTYNEQFF	TGTGCCAGCGGAACCAGCGGGGGGCAAACCTACAATGAGCAGTTCTTC
.	TRBV4-3	few	TRBJ1-5	CASSNDYSNQPQHF	TGCGCCAGCAGTAACGATTATAGCAATCAGCCCCAGCATTTT
.	TRBV4-2	many	TRBJ2-7	CASSQVGGSEQYF	TGTGCCAGCAGCCAAGTAGGGGGAAGCGAGCAGTACTTC
TRBD1	TRBV5-6	few	TRBJ1-1	CASSLFGRGPNTEAFF	TGTGCCAGCAGCTTGTTCGGCAGGGGGCCGAACACTGAAGCTTTCTTT
TRBD1	TRBV14	.	TRBJ1-2	CASSRSDRVGGYTF	TGTGCCAGCAGCCGCTCCGACAGGGTTGGCGGCTACACCTTC
.	TRBV7-9	few	TRBJ1-4	CASSQRAGRALEKLFF	TGTGCCAGCAGCCAGAGGGCGGGGCGGGCTTTGGAAAAACTGTTTTTT